The clone carrying this TCR beta chain was observed at least ten times. What it binds is unknown. Arm-PCR of CDR3 regions and iRepertoire HTBI primers were used to build TCR beta libraries. Per the original data handling: More than 55 TRBV and some 14 TRBJ segments were identified across samples. TCRdb reprocessed the multiplex PCR reads via MiXCR and lists one record per CDR3 protein. TCRdb, rather than the study authors, made the V and J calls. The sample shows some 280,000 distinct CDR3 sequences, around 23% of them seen only once. The data were obtained in a study of regulatory T cells in long-lasting Graves disease. Study-wide results and limits: TRBV28, TRBJ1-2 and TRBJ2-5 emerged as the favored segments in persistent disease. Persistent Graves' patients showed a TCR diversity that was lower than that of newly diagnosed ones.

Time point denoted: persistent/refractory GD, antithyroid drugs over 5 years with positive TRAb. PBMC RNA served as the TCR library source. Graves' disease diagnosis relied on American Thyroid Association guidelines. CDR1 and CDR2 from the germline V gene are SGHAT and FQNNGV. Trimming removed 6 bases at V and 0 bases at J, with 5 bases between. The CDR3 spans 12 residues. The sequencing used peripheral blood mononuclear cells (PBMCs), collected when the disease was refractory, from a patient treated with antithyroid drugs. This TCR came from a female donor with Graves disease. The rearrangement uses TRBV11-2 and TRBJ1-1; D is uncertain. This CDR3 reads CASRRLNTEAFF. The CDR3 DNA reads as TGTGCCAGCAGGAGGTTGAACACTGAAGCTTTCTTT.